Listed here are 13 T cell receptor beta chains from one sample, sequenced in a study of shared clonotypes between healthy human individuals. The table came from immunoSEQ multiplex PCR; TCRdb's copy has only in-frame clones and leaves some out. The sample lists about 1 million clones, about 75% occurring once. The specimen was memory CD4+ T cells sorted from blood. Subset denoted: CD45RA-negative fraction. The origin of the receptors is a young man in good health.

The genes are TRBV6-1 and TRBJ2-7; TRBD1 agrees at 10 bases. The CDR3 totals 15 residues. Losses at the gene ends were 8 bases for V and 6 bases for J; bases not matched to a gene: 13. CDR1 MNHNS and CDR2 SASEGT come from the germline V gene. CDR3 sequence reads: CASLTPGQGSVEQYF. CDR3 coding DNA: TGTGCCAGCCTTACCCCGGGACAGGGGTCAGTCGAGCAGTACTTC.

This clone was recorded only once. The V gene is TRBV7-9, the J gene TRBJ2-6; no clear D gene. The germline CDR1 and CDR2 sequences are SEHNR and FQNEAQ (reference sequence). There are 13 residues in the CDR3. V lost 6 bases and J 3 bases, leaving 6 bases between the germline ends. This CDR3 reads CASRLNGANVLTF. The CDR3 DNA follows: TGTGCCAGCAGGCTAAATGGGGCCAACGTCCTGACTTTC. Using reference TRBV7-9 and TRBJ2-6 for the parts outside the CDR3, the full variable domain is DTGVSQNPRHKITKRGQNVTFRCDPISEHNRLYWYRQTLGQGPEFLTYFQNEAQLEKSRLLSDRFSAERPKGSFSTLEIQRTEQGDSAMYLCASRLNGANVLTFGAGSRLTVL.

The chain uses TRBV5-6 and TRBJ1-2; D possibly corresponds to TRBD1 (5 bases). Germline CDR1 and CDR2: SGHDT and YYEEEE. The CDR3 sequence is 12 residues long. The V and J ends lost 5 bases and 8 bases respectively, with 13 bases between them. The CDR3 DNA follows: TGTGCCAGCAGACGTACACCAGGGGGCTACACCTTC. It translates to CASRRTPGGYTF.

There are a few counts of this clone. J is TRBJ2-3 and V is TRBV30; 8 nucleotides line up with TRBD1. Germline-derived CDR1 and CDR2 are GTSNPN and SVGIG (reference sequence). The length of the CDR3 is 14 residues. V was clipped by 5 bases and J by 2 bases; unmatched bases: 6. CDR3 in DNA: TGTGCCTGGGGGGACAGGAGAATCACAGATACGCAGTATTTT. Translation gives CAWGDRRITDTQYF.

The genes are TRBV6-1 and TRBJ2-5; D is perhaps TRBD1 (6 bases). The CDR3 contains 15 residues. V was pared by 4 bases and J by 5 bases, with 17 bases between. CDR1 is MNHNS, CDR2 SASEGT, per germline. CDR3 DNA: TGTGCCAGCAGTGGCCGGGACACTCCCTTGGAGACCCAGTACTTC. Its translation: CASSGRDTPLETQYF.

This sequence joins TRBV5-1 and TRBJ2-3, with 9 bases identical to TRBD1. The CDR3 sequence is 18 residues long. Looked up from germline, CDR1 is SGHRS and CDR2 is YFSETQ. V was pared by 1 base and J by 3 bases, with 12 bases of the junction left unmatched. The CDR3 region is CASSLRQGQGIMTDTQYF. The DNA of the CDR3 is TGCGCCAGCAGCTTGCGCCAAGGACAGGGGATTATGACAGATACGCAGTATTTT.

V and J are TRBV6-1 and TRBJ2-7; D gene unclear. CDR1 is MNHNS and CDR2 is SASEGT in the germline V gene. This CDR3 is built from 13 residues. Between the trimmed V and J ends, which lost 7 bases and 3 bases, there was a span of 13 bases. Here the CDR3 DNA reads TGTGCCAGCAAGTCCGAGGTCTACTACGAGCAGTACTTC. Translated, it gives CASKSEVYYEQYF.

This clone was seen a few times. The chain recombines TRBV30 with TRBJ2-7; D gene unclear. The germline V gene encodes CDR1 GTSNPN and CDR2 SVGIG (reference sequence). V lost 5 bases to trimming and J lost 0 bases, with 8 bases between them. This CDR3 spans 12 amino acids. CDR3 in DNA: TGTGCCTGGGGACGGCTCTCCTACGAGCAGTACTTC. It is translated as CAWGRLSYEQYF.

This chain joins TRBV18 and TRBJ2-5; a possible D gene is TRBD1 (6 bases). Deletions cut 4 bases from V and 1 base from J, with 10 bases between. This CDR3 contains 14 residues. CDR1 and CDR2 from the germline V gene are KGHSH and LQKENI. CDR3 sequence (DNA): TGTGCCAGCTCACTACAGGGATTCCAAGAGACCCAGTACTTC. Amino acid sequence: CASSLQGFQETQYF.

CDR3 loop: CATSGDRPYEQYF. CDR3 nucleotide sequence: TGTGCCACCTCCGGGGACAGGCCCTACGAGCAGTACTTC. The chain links TRBV6-1 to TRBJ2-7; the match to TRBD1 covers 8 bases. CDR1 and CDR2 from the germline V gene are MNHNS and SASEGT. V dropped 10 bases and J dropped 2; count of bases not matched to a gene: 7. The CDR3 consists of 13 residues.

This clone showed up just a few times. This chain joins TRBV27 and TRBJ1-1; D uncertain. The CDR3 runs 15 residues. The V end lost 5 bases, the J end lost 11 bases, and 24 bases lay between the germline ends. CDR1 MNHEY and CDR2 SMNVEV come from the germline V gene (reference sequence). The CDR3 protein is CASSPTTPQVSLAFF. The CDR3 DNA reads TGTGCCAGCAGTCCAACAACCCCCCAAGTGTCCCTCGCTTTCTTT.

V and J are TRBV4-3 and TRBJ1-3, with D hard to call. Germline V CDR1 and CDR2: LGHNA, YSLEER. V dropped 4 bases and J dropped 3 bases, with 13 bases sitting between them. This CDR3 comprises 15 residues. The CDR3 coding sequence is TGCGCCAGCAGCCTAAGTATGTCAGTTGGAAACACCATATATTTT. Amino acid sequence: CASSLSMSVGNTIYF.

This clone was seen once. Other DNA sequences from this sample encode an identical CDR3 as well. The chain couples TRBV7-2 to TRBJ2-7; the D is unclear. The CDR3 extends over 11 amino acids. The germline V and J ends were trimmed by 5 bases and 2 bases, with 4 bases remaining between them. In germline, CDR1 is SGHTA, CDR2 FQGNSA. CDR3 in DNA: TGTGCCAGCAGCGCCACCTACGAGCAGTACTTC. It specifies CASSATYEQYF.